This T cell receptor (beta chain) was sequenced in a study of blood T cell repertoires in COVID-19 (dated by TCRdb to 2018 to 2021). Regarding the research as a whole: Collaborator samples came from the United States, Italy and Spain and covered acute and convalescent phases of COVID-19. The material from the prospective study consisted of cDNA or gDNA derived from T cells, B-cell-depleted T cells, or PBMCs. The dataset comprised deeply sampled blood TCRbeta repertoires from subjects exposed to, actively infected with, or recovered from COVID-19. The repertoires were made available in a free public database intended to serve as a resource for research on the immune response to SARS-CoV-2. Samples were obtained from the ongoing ImmuneRACE study (first 160 participants) and from approximately 1,200 subjects provided by 6 global collaborators. The sample metadata nearly always contained a de-identified subject ID, COVID-19 status, age in years and sex. Where available, HLA class I and class II types were taken from metadata supplied by the sample provider and were not determined by assay-based typing.

From cysteine to phenylalanine, the CDR3 is 13 amino acids long. Just the 39-base CDR3 DNA is kept, in frame starting at base 1. The germline V gene yields SGHAT for CDR1 and FQNNGV for CDR2. V is shortened by 3 bases, J by 3 bases, and the region joining them spans 9 bases. TCRbeta CDR3 regions were amplified from genomic DNA using the immunoSEQ Assay, a bias-controlled multiplex PCR. The study's own analysis went as follows. The number of nucleated cells in each sample was estimated from the amplification of reference gene primers within the assay. Sequence reads were collapsed and filtered to measure the absolute abundance of every unique TCRbeta CDR3 rearrangement. For each sample, productive Simpson clonality was calculated as the square root of Simpson's diversity index over productive rearrangements. Entries here come from immuneACCESS through TCRdb and include only in-frame sequences with V and J called. Some clones fail to appear in such tables; in the studies checked, an unresolved V gene covers under half of the shortfall, and the cause of the remainder is unknown. V, J and clone size are taken as reported in that table, and D and trimming were inferred from the DNA itself. Within this sample are tens of thousands of clones, with about 73% of them counted one time only. The ten biggest clones cover roughly 35% of the sample.

As to this clone: Its cognate antigen has yet to be identified. No base quality values were provided; no much bigger clone lies one nucleotide off.

Results the study describes overall, beyond this receptor: Clinical and demographic metadata were provided uncurated, with the amount varying by source and participant.

Whole blood was collected in K2EDTA tubes by collaborating institutions according to the institutions' own protocols. For TCRbeta analysis, collaborators shipped samples as frozen whole blood, isolated PBMCs, or DNA extracted from either of those sample types. This sequence was found in a woman in her 70s with acute or convalescent COVID-19. Sample: peripheral blood. This chain is built from TRBV11-2 and TRBJ2-7; no confident D gene assignment can be made. The DNA sequence reads TGTGCCAGCAGCTTGGTGAGGAACTACGAGCAGTACTTC. Its translation reads: CASSLVRNYEQYF.